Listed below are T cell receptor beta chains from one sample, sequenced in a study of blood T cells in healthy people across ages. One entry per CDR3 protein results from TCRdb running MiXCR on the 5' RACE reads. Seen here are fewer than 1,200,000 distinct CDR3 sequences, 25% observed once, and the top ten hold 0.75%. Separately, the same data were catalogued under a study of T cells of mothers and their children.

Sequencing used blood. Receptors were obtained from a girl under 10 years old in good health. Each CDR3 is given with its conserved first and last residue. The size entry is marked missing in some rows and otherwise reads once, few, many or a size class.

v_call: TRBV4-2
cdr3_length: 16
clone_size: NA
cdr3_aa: CASSQPLGRGQETQYF

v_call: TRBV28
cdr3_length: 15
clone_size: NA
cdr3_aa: CASSLDREGPNEQFF

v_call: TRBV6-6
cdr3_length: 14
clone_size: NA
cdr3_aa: CASSPRVQTDTQYF

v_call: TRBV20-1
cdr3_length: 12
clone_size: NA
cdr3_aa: CSARAPGGGYTF

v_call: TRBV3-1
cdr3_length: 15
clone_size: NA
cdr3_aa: CASSQGEPKENEQFF

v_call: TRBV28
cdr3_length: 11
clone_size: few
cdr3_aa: CASSLEGLAFF

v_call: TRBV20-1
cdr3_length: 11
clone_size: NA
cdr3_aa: CSAYINTEAFF

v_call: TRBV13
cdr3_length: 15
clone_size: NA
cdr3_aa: CASAGISGSSYEQYF

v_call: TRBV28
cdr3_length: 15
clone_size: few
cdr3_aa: CASSLGGQKSYEQYF

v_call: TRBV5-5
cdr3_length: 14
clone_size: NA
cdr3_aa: CASSWRQGLGEQFF

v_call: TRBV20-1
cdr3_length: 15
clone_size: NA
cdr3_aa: CSATTTGGLGDTQYF

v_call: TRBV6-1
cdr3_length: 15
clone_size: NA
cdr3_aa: CASSMNGAGADTQYF

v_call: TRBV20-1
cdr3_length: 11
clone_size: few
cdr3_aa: CSAEPGDTQYF

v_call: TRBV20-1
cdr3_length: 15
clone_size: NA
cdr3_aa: CSAPSGAGNKNEQFF

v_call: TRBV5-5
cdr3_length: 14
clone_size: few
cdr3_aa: CASSSPLVTYEQYF

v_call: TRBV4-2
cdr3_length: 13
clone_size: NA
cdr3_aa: CASSRLAWETQYF

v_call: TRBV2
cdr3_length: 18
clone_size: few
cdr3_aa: CASSIPTGGRRDTGELFF

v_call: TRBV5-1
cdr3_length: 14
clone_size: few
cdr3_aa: CASSIRTGAYEQYF

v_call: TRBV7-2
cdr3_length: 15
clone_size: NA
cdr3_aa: CASSLLGGASDTQYF

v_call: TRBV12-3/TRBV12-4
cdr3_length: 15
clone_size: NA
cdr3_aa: CASSSGQGGGQTQYF

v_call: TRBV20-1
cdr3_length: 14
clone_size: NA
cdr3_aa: CSARATGGWTEAFF

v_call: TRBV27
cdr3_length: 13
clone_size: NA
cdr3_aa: CASSNRFVETQYF

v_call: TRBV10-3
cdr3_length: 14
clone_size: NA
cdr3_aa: CAISESPDTVEQFF

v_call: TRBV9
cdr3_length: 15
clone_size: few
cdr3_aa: CASSVIGGAGDTQYF

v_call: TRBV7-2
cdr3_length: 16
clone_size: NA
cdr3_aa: CASSSNSGRASYEQYF

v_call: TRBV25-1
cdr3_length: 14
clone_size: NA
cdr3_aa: CASSDVPPTDTQYF

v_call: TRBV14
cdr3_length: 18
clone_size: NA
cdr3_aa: CASSHIDRAIVEGNEQFF

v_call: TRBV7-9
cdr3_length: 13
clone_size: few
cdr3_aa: CASSLGRVMEQYF

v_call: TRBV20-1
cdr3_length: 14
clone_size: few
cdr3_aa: CSARDSGRKEKLFF

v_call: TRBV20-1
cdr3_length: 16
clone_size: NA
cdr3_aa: CSAPLSGRTSTDTQYF

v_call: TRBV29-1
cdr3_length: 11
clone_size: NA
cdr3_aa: CSTGRGNEQFF

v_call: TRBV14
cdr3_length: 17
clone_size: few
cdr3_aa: CASSRPLTGLMNTEAFF

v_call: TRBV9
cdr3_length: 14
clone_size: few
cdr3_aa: CASSTGLADNEQFF

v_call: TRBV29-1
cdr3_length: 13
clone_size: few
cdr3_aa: CSVGQGITYEQYF

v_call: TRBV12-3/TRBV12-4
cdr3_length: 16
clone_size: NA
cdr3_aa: CASSLDWTGANQPQHF